These T cell receptor beta chains were read from a single sample in a study of T cell responses to AZD1222 COVID-19 vaccine. Data came from immunoSEQ multiplex PCR; TCRdb stores just in-frame clones and leaves some out. The table lists about 84,000 clones, roughly 89% of them singletons. Sequencing used peripheral blood, obtained 28 days after the second AZD1222 dose. These receptors were collected from an adult who received the AZD1222 COVID-19 vaccine. Both conserved end residues are part of each CDR3. The D gene is left open where the match is weak.

V gene	J gene	D gene	CDR3 protein
TRBV24-1	TRBJ2-7	-	CATSAILLIAYEQYF
TRBV7-2	TRBJ2-5	TRBD2	CASSPTAGGAIWAQYF
TRBV10-3	TRBJ2-7	TRBD2	CAISEGTMAIYEQYF
TRBV6-1	TRBJ2-5	-	CASSNPARETQYF
TRBV7-8	TRBJ1-3	-	CASSRAPWGNTIYF
TRBV5-8	TRBJ1-4	-	CASSLGYGEKLFF
TRBV9	TRBJ2-5	TRBD2	CASSVEGASGVQETQYF
TRBV28	TRBJ1-2	TRBD1	CASSGGNYGYTF
TRBV5-1	TRBJ2-7	-	CASSLGQDTYEQYF
TRBV4-3	TRBJ2-5	TRBD1	CASSQDINRGETQYF
TRBV5-5	TRBJ1-1	-	CASSLERIRNTEAFF
TRBV21-1	TRBJ1-2	-	CASSATNGYTF
TRBV24-1	TRBJ1-2	TRBD1	CATSGGRGQGTNYGYTF
TRBV7-2	TRBJ2-7	TRBD1	CASSPGQGTDEQYF
TRBV3-1/TRBV3-2	TRBJ1-2	-	CASSQDREGPFYGYTF
TRBV5-4	TRBJ1-2	-	CASSFIPGREGYTF
TRBV27	TRBJ1-5	-	CASSRIDRLNQPQHF
TRBV4-3	TRBJ1-3	-	CASSQDLGGNTIYF
TRBV5-4	TRBJ2-7	-	CASSSWDTSSYEQYF
TRBV30	TRBJ1-5	-	CAWSTPDSLNQPQHF
TRBV7-2	TRBJ1-5	-	CASSLRGRGGNQPQHF
TRBV9	TRBJ1-2	-	CASSAGSPREINYGYTF
TRBV18	TRBJ2-7	-	CASSRSIGEGGSSYEQYF
TRBV30	TRBJ1-5	-	CAWQGINQPQHF
TRBV19	TRBJ2-7	TRBD2	CASSIAPSGLSYEQYF
TRBV18	TRBJ1-1	TRBD1	CASSGGTGGTEAFF
TRBV18	TRBJ2-5	-	CASSPRRGRGSAPHF
TRBV7-2	TRBJ1-1	-	CASSLQVNTEAFF
TRBV6-5	TRBJ1-5	-	CASSYSRGDQPQHF
TRBV7-2	TRBJ2-1	-	CASSLLLALSEQFF
TRBV7-8	TRBJ2-2	-	CASSLGWNTGELFF
TRBV19	TRBJ1-4	-	CASTPGEKLFF
TRBV18	TRBJ1-3	TRBD1	CASSPPGQAGSGNTIYF
TRBV5-6	TRBJ2-5	-	CASSLEGFGQKQETQYF
TRBV5-5	TRBJ2-2	-	CASSYSGAVNTGELFF